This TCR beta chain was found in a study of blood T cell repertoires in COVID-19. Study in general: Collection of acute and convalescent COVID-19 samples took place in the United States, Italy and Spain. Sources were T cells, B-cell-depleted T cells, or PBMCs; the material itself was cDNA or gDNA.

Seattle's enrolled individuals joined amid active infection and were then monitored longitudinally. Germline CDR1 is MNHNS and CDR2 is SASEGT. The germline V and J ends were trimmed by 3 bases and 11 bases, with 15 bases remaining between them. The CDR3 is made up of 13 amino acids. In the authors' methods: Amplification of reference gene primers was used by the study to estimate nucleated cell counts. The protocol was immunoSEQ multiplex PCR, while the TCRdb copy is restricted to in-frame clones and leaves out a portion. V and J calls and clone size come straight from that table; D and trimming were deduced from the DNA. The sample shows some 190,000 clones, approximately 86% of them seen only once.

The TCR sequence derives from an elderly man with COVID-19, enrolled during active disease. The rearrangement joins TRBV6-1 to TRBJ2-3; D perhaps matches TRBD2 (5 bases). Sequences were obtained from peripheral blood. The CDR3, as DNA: TGTGCCAGCAGTGAGGCCTATAGCGACGGGCAGTATTTT. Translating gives CASSEAYSDGQYF.